This TCR beta chain was sequenced for a study of shared clonotypes between healthy human individuals. Template amounts of around 300 ng DNA, around 33,000 T cell genomes, were employed in unsorted PBMC replicate PCRs. Bulk PBMC genomic DNA spanned ten immunoSEQ deep plates. Some clones are missing from TCRdb's copy, which holds only in-frame ones; the method was immunoSEQ multiplex PCR. The sample holds about 500,000 clones, around 77% seen once. The TCR originated in a middle-aged woman in good health. Some clones in this sample may be carry-over from other donors' samples. The source material was PBMCs.

In DNA, the CDR3 is TGTGCCAGCAGCCCGGGACTAGGTATAGACATTCAGTACTTC. Its protein is CASSPGLGIDIQYF. This sequence joins TRBV7-2 and TRBJ2-4; 8 bases are shared with TRBD2. Germline V gene data show CDR1 as SGHTA and CDR2 as FQGNSA. This CDR3 is built from 14 residues. The V segment lost 5 bases and the J segment 8 bases; nucleotides outside the gene matches: 8.